What follows are 14 T cell receptor beta chains derived from one specimen sequenced in a study of cytomegalovirus exposure and HLA in healthy donors. The PCR had 60 Vbeta and 13 Jbeta primers. This table comes from immunoSEQ multiplex PCR, and its TCRdb copy is limited to in-frame clones, with some not included. The top ten clones hold over 4% of a sample with under 100,000 clones, around 81% of them seen once. The sequenced sample was PBMCs. These receptor sequences come from an older woman in good health and CMV-seropositive.

The chain combines TRBV28 with TRBJ1-2, with 10 nucleotides matching TRBD1. V was pared by 6 bases and J by 3 bases, with 4 bases of the junction left unmatched. The CDR3 consists of 14 residues. Germline values: CDR1 MDHEN, CDR2 SYDVKM. This chain's CDR3 is CASRGTGDHYGYTF. The CDR3 DNA follows: TGTGCCAGCAGGGGGACAGGGGATCACTATGGCTACACCTTC.

The chain has TRBV4-2 and TRBJ2-5; possibly TRBD1 for D (6 bases). The J call may be incorrect, as the DNA end agrees better with TRBJ2-7. Germline V CDR1 and CDR2: LGHNA, YNFKEQ. This CDR3 is built from 15 residues. In nucleotides, the CDR3 is TGTGCCAGCAGCCGTACAGGGTATTTCTCCTACGAGCAGTACTTC. Translating gives CASSRTGYFSYEQYF.

The chain recombines TRBV5-6 with TRBJ2-1; 10 bases line up with TRBD2. The CDR3 extends over 15 amino acids. CDR1 is SGHDT, CDR2 YYEEEE, per germline. J lost 3 bases, V lost 3 bases, and 3 bases had no gene match. CDR3 DNA: TGTGCCAGCAGCTGGACTAGCGGCCGCTACAATGAGCAGTTCTTC. Protein: CASSWTSGRYNEQFF.

This clone has only one observation. The chain combines TRBV7-3 with TRBJ2-7; D may be TRBD2 (6 bases). Germline CDR1 and CDR2: SGHTA and FQGTGA. The CDR3 totals 14 residues. V was pared by 1 base and J by 5 bases, with 12 bases between. The CDR3 coding sequence is TGTGCCAGCAGCTTAAGGAGGGCGTCAGACGAGCAGTACTTC. Amino acids: CASSLRRASDEQYF.

The rearrangement uses TRBV14 and TRBJ2-3; D might be TRBD2 (6 bases). Germline-derived CDR1 and CDR2 are SGHDN and FVKESK. The CDR3 contains 13 residues. V lost 0 bases to trimming and J lost 11 bases, with 12 bases between them. The CDR3 reads CASSQDYGTGQYF. The CDR3 DNA reads TGTGCCAGCAGCCAAGATTACGGGACTGGGCAGTATTTT.

For the CDR3, the DNA is TGTGCCAGCACCCTTCTTAGTCCCAAAAACATTCAGTACTTC. This sequence encodes CASTLLSPKNIQYF. The rearrangement uses TRBV5-6 and TRBJ2-4; the D is unclear. CDR3 length: 14 amino acids. Per the germline V gene, CDR1 is SGHDT and CDR2 is YYEEEE. The germline V and J ends were trimmed by 6 bases and 2 bases, with 12 bases remaining between them.

V is TRBV5-4 and J is TRBJ2-1, with a tentative D call TRBD2 (6 bases). This CDR3 is 16 amino acids long. CDR1 and CDR2 (germline): SGHNT, YYREEE (reference sequence). V gave up 0 bases and J gave up 2 bases, with 12 bases separating them. CDR3 coding DNA: TGTGCCAGCAGCTTGGGGGGCGGGATCCCCTACAATGAGCAGTTCTTC. Translation gives CASSLGGGIPYNEQFF.

CDR3 sequence reads: CASSPRSGKTHTQYF. CDR3 nucleotides: TGTGCCAGCAGCCCTCGAAGCGGGAAGACTCATACGCAGTATTTT. The chain uses TRBV7-2 and TRBJ2-3, with 7 bases fitting TRBD2. The germline gives CDR1 SGHTA, CDR2 FQGNSA. V shed 5 bases, J shed 7 bases, and the junction held 12 bases outside the gene matches. The CDR3 extends over 15 amino acids.

The chain links TRBV6-1 to TRBJ2-7, with D possibly TRBD2 on 5 matching bases. The V and J ends lost 8 bases and 2 bases respectively, with 13 bases between them. This CDR3 is 13 amino acids long. Germline V CDR1 and CDR2: MNHNS, SASEGT. The CDR3 nucleotides read TGTGCCAGCTTACGAGACGGGACCTACGAGCAGTACTTC. This codes for CASLRDGTYEQYF.

The CDR3 bases are TGTGCCAGCAGCGTTTGGTCAGGGCCGGACACTGAAGCTTTCTTT. This sequence encodes CASSVWSGPDTEAFF. The genes are TRBV9 and TRBJ1-1; D is possibly TRBD1 (5 bases). The germline V gene encodes CDR1 SGDLS and CDR2 YYNGEE. The CDR3 has 15 amino acids. V shed 2 bases and J shed 3 bases, with 14 bases lying between them.

This chain joins TRBV18 and TRBJ2-5; TRBD2 matches 8 bases. In germline, CDR1 is KGHSH, CDR2 LQKENI. Trimming cost V 7 bases and J 2 bases; bases outside gene matches: 6. This CDR3 is 14 amino acids long. The CDR3 is CASFGGGPQETQYF. CDR3 sequence (DNA): TGTGCCAGCTTCGGGGGGGGACCGCAAGAGACCCAGTACTTC.

This chain joins TRBV5-1 and TRBJ2-7; 8 bases are a match to TRBD1. CDR3 length: 15 amino acids. V dropped 3 bases and J dropped 1; count of bases not matched to a gene: 6. CDR1 is SGHRS and CDR2 is YFSETQ in the germline V gene. The CDR3 nucleotides read TGCGCCAGCAGCTCTGGACAGGGAGGATCCTACGAGCAGTACTTC. It encodes CASSSGQGGSYEQYF.

The CDR3 spells CASSTPGQGLSNYGYTF. As DNA, the CDR3 is TGTGCCAGCAGTACCCCGGGACAGGGCCTTTCTAACTATGGCTACACCTTC. The V call is TRBV28, the J call TRBJ1-2, with 9 bases that match TRBD1. CDR3 length: 17 amino acids. Germline V lookup: CDR1 MDHEN, CDR2 SYDVKM. Trimming cost V 5 bases and J 0 bases; bases outside gene matches: 10.

The genes are TRBV7-8 and TRBJ2-3; a possible D gene is TRBD2 (7 bases). The V end lost 5 bases, the J end lost 4 bases, and 10 bases lay between the germline ends. Germline lookup yields CDR1 SGHVS and CDR2 FQNEAQ. This CDR3 is built from 13 residues. This chain's CDR3 is CASSLGGADTQYF. The CDR3 DNA reads TGTGCCAGCAGCCTAGGGGGGGCAGATACGCAGTATTTT.